This paragraph reports one TCR beta chain. TCR beta CDR3 region amplification was performed from RNA transcripts. Carried out on the TCR CDR3, a first-round RT-PCR used the HTBI primer set. TCRdb re-called the multiplex PCR reads with MiXCR, one entry per CDR3 protein. Here the sample spans roughly 180,000 distinct CDR3 sequences, 15% to 20% being singletons. The data derive from a study of T cells in Graves' hyperthyroidism and ophthalmopathy. The CDR3 spans 16 residues. CDR1 is SGHRS, CDR2 YFSETQ, per germline. V lost 0 bases, J lost 0 bases, and 3 bases stayed unmatched. This chain connects TRBV5-1 to TRBJ1-5, with 7 bases aligning to TRBD1. This TCR derives from a woman in her forties or fifties with Graves' hyperthyroidism. Input material: blood. The CDR3 DNA reads as TGCGCCAGCAGCTTGGGGGACAGCCGTAGCAATCAGCCCCAGCATTTT. Its translation is CASSLGDSRSNQPQHF.